This passage covers 18 T cell receptor beta chains from one sample sequenced in a study of OX40 agonist ivuxolimab in advanced cancers. Generated by immunoSEQ multiplex PCR, the TCRdb table keeps only in-frame clones and is missing some. The data show tens of thousands of clones, roughly 76% seen once. The starting material was CD4+ or CD8+ T cells sorted from blood, obtained in a trial of the OX40 agonist ivuxolimab. The receptor set was obtained from an adult with an advanced solid tumor such as melanoma, head and neck, liver or kidney cancer.

This chain joins TRBV30 and TRBJ1-1; TRBD1 is a possible D gene (5 bases). V lost 0 bases and J lost 0, with 11 bases in between. Germline CDR1 reads GTSNPN; CDR2 reads SVGIG (reference sequence). The CDR3 covers 15 residues. The CDR3 region is CAWSVLGTVNTEAFF. CDR3 coding DNA: TGTGCCTGGAGTGTATTGGGGACGGTGAACACTGAAGCTTTCTTT.

The V and J genes are TRBV18 and TRBJ2-1; the match to TRBD2 covers 9 bases. Trimming cost V 6 bases and J 3 bases; bases outside gene matches: 9. Germline CDR1 and CDR2: KGHSH and LQKENI. The CDR3 length is 16 residues. The CDR3 protein is CASSLKAGGNYNEQFF. The CDR3 DNA follows: TGTGCCAGCTCCCTTAAAGCGGGAGGCAACTACAATGAGCAGTTCTTC.

V usage is TRBV5-6 and J usage is TRBJ2-2; the D call may be TRBD1 or TRBD2 (5 bases each). The germline gives CDR1 SGHDT, CDR2 YYEEEE. CDR3 length: 15 amino acids. V dropped 2 bases and J dropped 4 bases, with 12 bases sitting between them. The CDR3 protein is CASSFLRGVTGELFF. In nucleotides, the CDR3 is TGTGCCAGCAGCTTTCTAAGAGGGGTCACCGGGGAGCTGTTTTTT.

The chain employs TRBV27 and TRBJ2-2, with TRBD2 matching 8 bases. CDR1 is MNHEY and CDR2 is SMNVEV in the germline V gene (reference sequence). This CDR3 has 17 residues. The V segment lost 0 bases and the J segment 5 bases; nucleotides outside the gene matches: 8. CDR3 sequence: CASSLSAPGGATGELFF. CDR3 coding DNA: TGTGCCAGCAGTTTATCGGCCCCGGGAGGGGCGACCGGGGAGCTGTTTTTT.

The chain links TRBV7-8 to TRBJ2-7; possible D gene TRBD1, 6 bases. CDR3 length: 15 residues. CDR1 and CDR2 (germline): SGHVS, FQNEAQ. The V end lost 4 bases, the J end lost 4 bases, and 17 bases lay between the germline ends. The chain's CDR3 is CASSYLQGLRYEQYF. In DNA form, the CDR3 reads TGTGCCAGCAGCTATCTTCAGGGGTTGCGGTACGAGCAGTACTTC.

V gene TRBV19 combines with J gene TRBJ2-6; unclear D gene. Trimming took off 1 base at V and 2 bases at J, with 9 bases between the two ends. Germline loops: CDR1 LNHDA, CDR2 SQIVND (reference sequence). The CDR3 has 16 amino acids. In DNA, the CDR3 is TGTGCCAGTAGTATAGCTGAAGTAGCTGGGGCCAACGTCCTGACTTTC. As protein: CASSIAEVAGANVLTF.

This clone was recorded a few times. This chain links TRBV5-6 with TRBJ1-1, with D perhaps matching TRBD1 (5 bases). CDR1 SGHDT and CDR2 YYEEEE come from the germline V gene. Deletions cut 3 bases from V and 1 base from J, with 13 bases between. The CDR3 spans 15 residues. The CDR3 nucleotides are TGTGCCAGCAGCTCCACCGGGACTTCGAACACTGAAGCTTTCTTT. It specifies CASSSTGTSNTEAFF.

This clone has only a few counts. The V gene is TRBV7-2, the J gene TRBJ1-4; maybe TRBD1 (5 bases). CDR1 and CDR2 from the germline V gene are SGHTA and FQGNSA. The CDR3 contains 16 residues. V was cut by 3 bases and J by 6 bases, with 17 bases left in between. CDR3 amino acids: CASSFDGRRGDEKLFF. CDR3 bases: TGTGCCAGCAGCTTTGATGGCCGTAGAGGGGATGAAAAACTGTTTTTT.

The chain links TRBV6-5 to TRBJ2-7; TRBD2 agrees at 10 bases. From germline, CDR1 is MNHEY and CDR2 SVGAGI. The CDR3 extends over 15 amino acids. The ends lost 6 bases at V and 4 bases at J; junction bases unmatched: 9. CDR3 nucleotides: TGTGCCAGCAGCACCAGCGGGAGGGCCAGATACGAGCAGTACTTC. It codes for CASSTSGRARYEQYF.

This chain links TRBV19 with TRBJ2-2, with a tentative D call TRBD2 (7 bases). The CDR3 is 15 amino acids. CDR1 is LNHDA and CDR2 is SQIVND in the germline V gene (reference sequence). Trimming stripped 8 bases from V and 0 bases from J, with 13 bases between. In nucleotides, the CDR3 is TGTGCCAGTGGGTCGGGGGGCACGAACACCGGGGAGCTGTTTTTT. It encodes CASGSGGTNTGELFF.

V is TRBV9 and J is TRBJ1-3, with D perhaps matching TRBD1 (5 bases). Germline CDR1 reads SGDLS; CDR2 reads YYNGEE. The CDR3 runs to 17 residues. Trimming left V 4 bases short and J 1 base short, with 18 bases between. CDR3 bases: TGTGCCAGCAGCCTGGGGCTGGGCCGATTATCTGGAAACACCATATATTTT. The encoded protein is CASSLGLGRLSGNTIYF. Variable domain in full (rest from reference TRBV9 and TRBJ1-3): DSGVTQTPKHLITATGQRVTLRCSPRSGDLSVYWYQQSLDQGLQFLIQYYNGEERAKGNILERFSAQQFPDLHSELNLSSLELGDSALYFCASSLGLGRLSGNTIYFGEGSWLTVV.

The chain employs TRBV6-5 and TRBJ2-5; 10 bases line up with TRBD2. The V gene end was trimmed by 6 bases and the J gene end by 2 bases; junction bases not matched to a gene: 6. This CDR3 spans 15 amino acids. Germline CDR1 MNHEY, CDR2 SVGAGI. The CDR3 sequence is CASRPPTSGQETQYF. The CDR3 coding sequence is TGTGCCAGCAGACCTCCGACTAGCGGGCAAGAGACCCAGTACTTC.

This clone was observed a few times. The chain combines TRBV6-1 with TRBJ2-2, with no clear D. V lost 5 bases, J lost 0 bases, and 7 bases lay in between. CDR1 and CDR2 from the germline V gene are MNHNS and SASEGT. This CDR3 spans 14 amino acids. CDR3 loop: CASSRATNTGELFF. CDR3 coding DNA: TGTGCCAGCAGTCGGGCGACGAACACCGGGGAGCTGTTTTTT.

This clone was seen a few times. This chain joins TRBV14 and TRBJ1-3, with unresolved D. CDR3 length equals 17 residues. Germline assignment: CDR1 SGHDN and CDR2 FVKESK. The V end was cut by 0 bases, the J end by 1 base, with 13 bases between. Here the CDR3 DNA reads TGTGCCAGCAGCCAAGAGACCATATACGATTCTGGAAACACCATATATTTT. It codes for CASSQETIYDSGNTIYF.

The gene calls are TRBV7-3 and TRBJ2-1; a possible D gene is TRBD2 (6 bases). This CDR3 is built from 14 residues. Trimming took off 5 bases at V and 0 bases at J, with 8 bases between the two ends. Germline loops: CDR1 SGHTA, CDR2 FQGTGA. CDR3 protein: CASSRDFSYNEQFF. The CDR3 DNA reads as TGTGCCAGCAGCCGGGACTTCTCCTACAATGAGCAGTTCTTC.

The chain joins TRBV9 to TRBJ2-7; unclear D gene. Germline values: CDR1 SGDLS, CDR2 YYNGEE. This CDR3 has 13 residues. The V end lost 4 bases, the J end lost 2 bases, and 10 bases lay between the germline ends. In DNA, the CDR3 is TGTGCCAGCAGCCCACGACACCCCTACGAGCAGTACTTC. Protein sequence: CASSPRHPYEQYF.

The CDR3 region has the DNA TGTGCCAGTAGCCGACAGTTCTCTAGCTCTGGGGCCAACGTCCTGACTTTC. This encodes CASSRQFSSSGANVLTF. The rearrangement joins TRBV19 to TRBJ2-6; perhaps TRBD1 as D (5 bases). The germline gives CDR1 LNHDA, CDR2 SQIVND (reference sequence). Trimming removed 6 bases at V and 0 bases at J, with 15 bases between. This CDR3 region has 17 residues.

For the CDR3, the DNA is TGCGCCAGCAGCGTAACAGGGGGACCCACAGATACGCAGTATTTT. Its translation: CASSVTGGPTDTQYF. The chain carries TRBV5-1 and TRBJ2-3; 8 bases agree with TRBD1. Germline V gives CDR1 SGHRS, CDR2 YFSETQ. V was pared by 4 bases and J by 2 bases, with 6 bases of the junction left unmatched. The CDR3 runs 15 residues.